Each of the 2 T cell receptor beta chains below was sequenced from the same sample in a study of early T cells in non-severe SARS-CoV-2 infection. TCRdb independently ran MiXCR on the 5' RACE reads; one entry per CDR3 protein. The data show tens of thousands of distinct CDR3 sequences, 13% seen once. Sequenced material: whole blood. The origin of the receptors is an adult who was a healthcare worker with PCR-confirmed SARS-CoV-2 infection or an uninfected control (not recorded which).

The chain is built from TRBV6-2 or TRBV6-3 and TRBJ1-1, with 7 positions matching TRBD1. CDR3 size: 17 residues. J gave up 0 bases and V 2 bases, and 9 bases lay outside the gene matches. Germline lookup yields CDR1 MNHEY and CDR2 SVGEGT. The CDR3 DNA sequence: TGTGCCAGCAGTTACGGTAGGGGGCGAGGTATGAACACTGAAGCTTTCTTT. This codes for CASSYGRGRGMNTEAFF.

This clonotype was observed at least ten times. The genes are TRBV12-3 or TRBV12-4 and TRBJ2-1; 7 bases fit TRBD1. This CDR3 has 14 amino acids. V lost 3 bases and J lost 4; bases outside the gene matches: 3. The CDR3 reads CASSLGTAYNEQFF. As DNA, the CDR3 is TGTGCCAGCAGTTTGGGGACAGCTTACAATGAGCAGTTCTTC.